Listed below are T cell receptor beta chains from one sample, sequenced in a study of blood T cell repertoires in COVID-19. Repertoires were generated with immunoSEQ multiplex PCR, while TCRdb's copy carries only in-frame clones and drops some. The repertoire holds about 200,000 clones, around four fifths seen once, with more than 8% in the top ten. Sequencing was done on a sample of peripheral blood. The receptors shown here come from a woman aged 50 to 60 with acute or convalescent COVID-19. CDR3s include the opening cysteine and the closing phenylalanine or tryptophan. The D gene is left open where the match is weak. A clone size is listed for some rows: how often the clone was seen (once, few, many), or a class if it is expanded.

v_call,d_call,j_call,cdr3_length,clone_size,cdr3_aa,cdr3_nt
TRBV3-1/TRBV3-2,TRBD1,TRBJ1-1,14,.,CASSFRDRGAEAFF,TGTGCCAGCAGCTTCCGGGACAGGGGTGCTGAAGCTTTCTTT
TRBV29-1,.,TRBJ1-1,10,.,CSVYGAEAFF,TGCAGCGTTTACGGGGCTGAAGCTTTCTTT
TRBV28,TRBD1,TRBJ1-3,15,.,CASSDGTGIWNTIYF,TGTGCCAGCAGTGACGGGACAGGGATCTGGAACACCATATATTTT
TRBV5-6,.,TRBJ2-2,17,.,CASSASRGGVNTGELFF,TGTGCCAGCAGCGCCTCACGAGGAGGGGTGAACACCGGGGAGCTGTTTTTT
TRBV19,.,TRBJ1-1,15,.,CASKGRSGLNTEAFF,TGTGCCAGTAAGGGTCGGTCAGGGCTGAACACTGAAGCTTTCTTT
TRBV28,.,TRBJ2-7,18,.,CASRGLDGGQRSSYEQYF,TGTGCCAGCAGGGGTCTCGACGGCGGACAGCGGAGCTCCTACGAGCAGTACTTC
TRBV12-5,TRBD2,TRBJ2-5,16,.,CASGLGLAGVRETQYF,TGTGCTAGTGGTCTGGGACTAGCGGGAGTGCGTGAGACCCAGTACTTC
TRBV18,.,TRBJ2-2,19,.,CASSPPSTATFLGGGELFF,TGTGCCAGCTCACCACCATCTACCGCAACATTTCTCGGGGGCGGGGAGCTGTTTTTT
TRBV20-1,.,TRBJ2-5,12,.,CSASGAEETQYF,TGCAGTGCTAGTGGAGCGGAAGAGACCCAGTACTTC
TRBV18,.,TRBJ2-3,15,.,CASSPPQGWADTQYF,TGTGCCAGCTCACCACCACAGGGCTGGGCAGATACGCAGTATTTT
TRBV29-1,TRBD1,TRBJ2-7,14,.,CSVEISRQGRGQYF,TGCAGCGTTGAAATATCTAGACAGGGGCGGGGGCAGTACTTC
TRBV29-1,.,TRBJ2-7,13,.,CSVESGKGYEQYF,TGCAGCGTTGAGTCAGGGAAGGGCTACGAGCAGTACTTC
TRBV19,.,TRBJ2-5,17,many,CASSRGGTRTDLETQYF,TGTGCCAGTAGTCGGGGTGGAACACGGACTGATCTGGAGACCCAGTACTTC
TRBV11-2,TRBD1,TRBJ2-1,15,.,CASSRTGSGYNEQFF,TGTGCCAGCAGCCGGACAGGGTCGGGTTACAATGAGCAGTTCTTC
TRBV27,TRBD1,TRBJ2-6,17,.,CASSRDRGPPGANVLTF,TGTGCCAGCAGTCGGGACAGGGGACCGCCCGGGGCCAACGTCCTGACTTTC
TRBV7-9,.,TRBJ1-1,12,few,CASSGQFLEAFF,TGTGCCAGCAGCGGACAGTTCCTAGAAGCTTTCTTT
TRBV28,.,TRBJ1-1,14,.,CASTPGVPNTEAFF,TGTGCCAGCACCCCGGGGGTCCCGAACACTGAAGCTTTCTTT
TRBV28,TRBD2,TRBJ2-1,14,.,CASSLGGSYNEQFF,TGTGCCAGCAGTTTGGGGGGGAGCTACAATGAGCAGTTCTTC
TRBV9,.,TRBJ1-3,16,few,CASSVGGRDYGNTIYF,TGTGCCAGCAGCGTAGGGGGCAGGGATTATGGAAACACCATATATTTT
TRBV19,TRBD1,TRBJ2-1,14,.,CASSPGQLYNEQFF,TGTGCCAGTAGTCCGGGACAGTTGTACAATGAGCAGTTCTTC
TRBV6-1,.,TRBJ2-7,16,.,CASSEARGWGSYEQYF,TGTGCCAGCAGTGAAGCCCGGGGTTGGGGTTCCTACGAGCAGTACTTC
TRBV5-1,.,TRBJ1-2,13,.,CASSPSVEGDYTF,TGCGCCAGCAGCCCCTCCGTAGAGGGGGACTACACCTTC
TRBV5-6,TRBD2,TRBJ2-3,16,.,CASSSYRLAGTDTQYF,TGTGCCAGCAGCTCCTACCGACTAGCCGGAACAGATACGCAGTATTTT
TRBV28,TRBD1,TRBJ1-1,14,few,CASSSRGRSQEAFF,TGTGCCAGCAGTTCCAGGGGGCGCAGCCAAGAAGCTTTCTTT
TRBV29-1,.,TRBJ2-1,12,.,CSVTYRVHEQFF,TGCAGCGTTACCTACAGGGTCCATGAGCAGTTCTTC
TRBV5-6,TRBD2,TRBJ2-1,16,.,CASSLRSGSSYNEQFF,TGTGCCAGCAGCTTGCGCAGCGGGAGCTCCTACAATGAGCAGTTCTTC
TRBV27,TRBD2,TRBJ2-7,16,.,CASARGLAGGTYEQYF,TGTGCCAGCGCCCGAGGACTAGCGGGAGGGACCTACGAGCAGTACTTC
TRBV6-5,.,TRBJ1-1,13,.,CASSLLLNTEAFF,TGTGCCAGCAGTCTTTTATTGAACACTGAAGCTTTCTTT
TRBV5-5,TRBD1,TRBJ2-5,15,.,CASSRDRGVQETQYF,TGTGCCAGCAGCCGGGACAGGGGGGTCCAAGAGACCCAGTACTTC
TRBV14,.,TRBJ2-7,16,few,CASSSRDLSPSYEQYF,TGTGCCAGCAGTAGCCGGGACTTATCCCCCTCCTACGAGCAGTACTTC
TRBV29-1,TRBD1,TRBJ1-2,13,few,CSVVQGAGYGYTF,TGCAGCGTTGTGCAGGGGGCGGGCTATGGCTACACCTTC
TRBV28,.,TRBJ1-4,14,once,CASSPGGGSEKLFF,TGTGCCAGCAGTCCCGGGGGGGGCAGTGAAAAACTGTTTTTT
TRBV18,TRBD2,TRBJ2-5,15,.,CASSILAGDWKTQYF,TGTGCCAGCTCAATTCTAGCGGGAGATTGGAAGACCCAGTACTTC
TRBV3-1/TRBV3-2,TRBD2,TRBJ2-2,18,.,CASSQGLAGANNGGELFF,TGTGCCAGCAGCCAAGGGCTAGCGGGAGCCAACAACGGCGGGGAGCTGTTTTTT
TRBV24-1,.,TRBJ2-3,15,.,CATSDLGGAEDTQYF,TGTGCCACCAGTGATTTGGGCGGGGCGGAAGATACGCAGTATTTT
TRBV18,TRBD1,TRBJ2-5,14,.,CASSPRQGTETQYF,TGTGCCAGCTCACCGAGACAGGGTACAGAGACCCAGTACTTC
TRBV18,TRBD2,TRBJ2-1,15,.,CASSREGLGDNEQFF,TGTGCCAGCTCACGTGAGGGACTAGGGGACAATGAGCAGTTCTTC
TRBV15,.,TRBJ2-1,16,.,CATSRDLASSRNEQFF,TGTGCCACCAGCAGAGATTTGGCTAGTTCTAGGAATGAGCAGTTCTTC
TRBV19,.,TRBJ2-7,15,.,CASSPDTSSGYEQYF,TGTGCCAGTAGTCCGGACACTTCGTCGGGCTACGAGCAGTACTTC
TRBV19,TRBD1,TRBJ1-1,17,.,CASTTGTGFIQDTEAFF,TGTGCCAGTACCACCGGGACAGGGTTTATTCAGGACACTGAAGCTTTCTTT
TRBV5-6,.,TRBJ1-4,14,.,CASSPREANEKLFF,TGTGCCAGCAGCCCCCGGGAGGCTAATGAAAAACTGTTTTTT
TRBV5-4,TRBD2,TRBJ2-1,16,.,CASGLTAGGLGNEQFF,TGTGCCAGCGGACTGACGGCGGGAGGGCTAGGCAATGAGCAGTTCTTC
TRBV27,.,TRBJ2-3,15,.,CASSLGGSFTDTQYF,TGTGCCAGCAGTTTAGGGGGCAGTTTCACAGATACGCAGTATTTT
TRBV4-2,.,TRBJ2-2,17,once,CASSRGDSRTYTGELFF,TGTGCCAGCAGCCGCGGGGACTCCCGGACCTACACCGGGGAGCTGTTTTTT
TRBV5-4,TRBD2,TRBJ2-2,16,.,CASSPGTSGITGELFF,TGTGCCAGCAGCCCTGGGACTAGCGGGATCACCGGGGAGCTGTTTTTT
TRBV5-1,TRBD1,TRBJ2-7,15,.,CASRRDRGLLSEQYF,TGCGCCAGCCGCCGGGACAGGGGGCTGTTGAGTGAGCAGTACTTC
TRBV19,TRBD2,TRBJ2-1,13,.,CASSKTLSGNPFF,TGTGCCAGTAGTAAGACGCTAAGCGGGAACCCGTTCTTC
TRBV7-2,.,TRBJ1-2,15,.,CASSLDGGAWPGYTF,TGTGCCAGCAGCTTAGACGGGGGAGCCTGGCCTGGCTACACCTTC
TRBV15,.,TRBJ1-2,16,once,CATSRDREANSAGYTF,TGTGCCACCAGCAGAGATCGAGAGGCGAACTCTGCGGGCTACACCTTC
TRBV27,TRBD2,TRBJ2-1,14,once,CASSHPGLYNEQFF,TGTGCCAGCAGTCATCCGGGACTATACAATGAGCAGTTCTTC
TRBV30,.,TRBJ1-4,14,.,CAWSPGGPNEKLFF,TGTGCCTGGAGCCCGGGGGGGCCTAATGAAAAACTGTTTTTT